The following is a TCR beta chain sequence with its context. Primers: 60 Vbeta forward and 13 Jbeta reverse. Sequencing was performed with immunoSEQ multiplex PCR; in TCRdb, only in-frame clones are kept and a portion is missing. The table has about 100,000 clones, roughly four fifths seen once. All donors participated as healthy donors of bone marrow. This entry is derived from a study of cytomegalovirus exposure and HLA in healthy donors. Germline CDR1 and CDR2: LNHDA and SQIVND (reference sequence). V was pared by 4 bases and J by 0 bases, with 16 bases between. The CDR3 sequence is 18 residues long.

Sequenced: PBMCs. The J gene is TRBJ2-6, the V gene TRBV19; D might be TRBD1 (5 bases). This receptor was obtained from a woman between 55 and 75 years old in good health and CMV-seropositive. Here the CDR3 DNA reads TGTGCCAGTAGTAGGGGCAGACCGCTCAGCTCTGGGGCCAACGTCCTGACTTTC. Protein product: CASSRGRPLSSGANVLTF.